This TCR beta chain was sequenced during a study of OX40 agonist ivuxolimab in advanced cancers. For the study at large: Patients received ivuxolimab, an agonistic anti-OX40 (CD134) antibody. Participants, about 83% male, averaged around 64 years of age, ranging from roughly 23 to 90. Past anti-PD-1, anti-PD-L1 or anti-CTLA-4 therapy was accepted, and 40% to 45% had received some.

Note on this clone: Its cognate antigen is unknown.

TCRdb's copy holds only in-frame clones and misses some; the assay was immunoSEQ multiplex PCR. Of some 48,000 clones listed, about 88% are singletons. V lost 2 bases, J lost 6 bases, and 17 bases lay in between. Germline V CDR1 and CDR2: KGHSH, LQKENI. This CDR3 has 17 amino acids. Findings of the study overall: The specificity for antigen of the expanded peripheral T cells was not determined.

Specimen: CD4+ or CD8+ T cells sorted from blood, collected in a trial of the OX40 agonist ivuxolimab. This TCR derives from an adult with an advanced solid tumor such as melanoma, head and neck, liver or kidney cancer. The chain carries TRBV18 and TRBJ1-6; D is unresolved. The CDR3 DNA reads as TGTGCCAGCTCACCAAATCTAACAAGCCAAGTTAATTCACCCCTCCACTTT. Translated, it gives CASSPNLTSQVNSPLHF.